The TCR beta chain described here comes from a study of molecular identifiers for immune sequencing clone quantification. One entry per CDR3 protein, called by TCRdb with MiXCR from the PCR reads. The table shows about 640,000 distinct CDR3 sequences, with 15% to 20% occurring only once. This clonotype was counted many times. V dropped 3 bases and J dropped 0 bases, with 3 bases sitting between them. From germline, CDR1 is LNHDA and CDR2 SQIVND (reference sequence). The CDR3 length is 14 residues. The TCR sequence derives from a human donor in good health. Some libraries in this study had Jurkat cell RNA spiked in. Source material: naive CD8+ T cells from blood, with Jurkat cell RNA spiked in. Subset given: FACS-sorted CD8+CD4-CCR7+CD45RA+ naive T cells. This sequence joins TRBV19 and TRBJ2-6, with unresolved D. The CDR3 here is CASSIGSGANVLTF. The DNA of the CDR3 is TGTGCCAGTAGTATTGGCTCTGGGGCCAACGTCCTGACTTTC.